A single sample gave rise to the 20 T cell receptor beta chains below, sequenced in a study of blood T cell repertoires in COVID-19. TCRdb keeps only in-frame clones here, not all; method: immunoSEQ multiplex PCR. In the table there are about 180,000 clones, 65% to 90% of which are singletons. Sequenced: peripheral blood. These receptors all come from a human donor in a cohort sampled during active COVID-19.

The chain has TRBV7-8 and TRBJ2-7; 9 positions agree with TRBD1. The germline CDR1 and CDR2 sequences are SGHVS and FQNEAQ. The CDR3 consists of 13 residues. The V gene end was trimmed by 8 bases and the J gene end by 4 bases; junction bases not matched to a gene: 6. CDR3 bases: TGTGCCAGCGCCGGGACAGGGTCGTACGAGCAGTACTTC. This gives the protein CASAGTGSYEQYF.

The chain links TRBV24-1 to TRBJ1-3; perhaps TRBD1 as D (5 bases). V lost 7 bases and J lost 2, with 8 bases in between. The CDR3 has 13 residues. Germline CDR1 KGHDR, CDR2 SFDVKD. The chain's CDR3 is CATRGGTGNTIYF. CDR3 DNA: TGTGCCACCAGGGGGGGTACTGGAAACACCATATATTTT.

This chain uses TRBV28 with TRBJ1-2; the D gene is possibly TRBD1 (5 bases). The CDR3 is 13 residues long. Looked up from germline, CDR1 is MDHEN and CDR2 is SYDVKM. The V gene lost 2 bases and the J gene lost 4 bases, with 8 bases spanning the gap. The chain's CDR3 is CASSLGGIYGYTF. For the CDR3, the DNA is TGTGCCAGCAGTTTAGGGGGGATCTATGGCTACACCTTC.

This clone was found once. The V and J genes are TRBV19 and TRBJ1-5, with TRBD1 matching over 8 bases. Germline loops: CDR1 LNHDA, CDR2 SQIVND (reference sequence). V lost 1 base and J lost 5; bases outside the gene matches: 4. The CDR3 sequence is 15 residues long. The CDR3 region is CASSIGTGTYQPQHF. The CDR3, as DNA: TGTGCCAGTAGTATAGGGACAGGGACCTATCAGCCCCAGCATTTT.

This clone came up a few times. The rearrangement joins TRBV5-4 to TRBJ1-6; D uncertain. Germline CDR1 and CDR2: SGHNT and YYREEE (reference sequence). The CDR3 consists of 14 residues. Trimming pared 0 bases from V and 8 bases from J, leaving 9 bases between. CDR3 region: CASSLDSWDSPLHF. The CDR3 DNA reads TGTGCCAGCAGCTTGGACAGTTGGGATTCACCCCTCCACTTT. Combining the CDR3 with reference TRBV5-4 and TRBJ1-6 gives the whole variable domain ETGVTQSPTHLIKTRGQQVTLRCSSQSGHNTVSWYQQALGQGPQFIFQYYREEENGRGNFPPRFSGLQFPNYSSELNVNALELDDSALYLCASSLDSWDSPLHFGNGTRLTVT.

This rearrangement joins TRBV6-4 to TRBJ2-1; D perhaps matches TRBD2 (5 bases). This CDR3 has 14 residues. V was trimmed by 5 bases and J by 8 bases, leaving 16 bases between them. Looked up from germline, CDR1 is MRHNA and CDR2 is SNTAGT. For the CDR3, the DNA is TGTGCCAGCAGTCTTGAGGGAGCCCTTTATGAGCAGTTCTTC. It translates to CASSLEGALYEQFF.

The chain joins TRBV4-1 to TRBJ2-3, with 12 bases that match TRBD2. The CDR3 is 17 amino acids. Germline V gene sequence: CDR1 MGHRA, CDR2 YSYEKL. V lost 5 bases to trimming and J lost 5 bases; unmatched junction nucleotides: 11. This CDR3 is CASSTSRLAGEEDTQYF. CDR3 nucleotides: TGCGCCAGCAGCACTTCGAGACTAGCGGGAGAAGAAGATACGCAGTATTTT.

This clone was found once. The CDR3 coding sequence is TGTGCCAGCAGCTTAGATTCTTCCAGGGGGTCCTACGAGCAGTACTTC. Amino acids: CASSLDSSRGSYEQYF. V is TRBV7-8 and J is TRBJ2-7; 7 bases align to TRBD1. This CDR3 region has 16 residues. The V segment lost 1 base and the J segment 1 base; nucleotides outside the gene matches: 7. Germline V CDR1 and CDR2: SGHVS, FQNEAQ.

This clone was seen more than once but under ten times. This rearrangement joins TRBV11-2 to TRBJ2-7; possible D gene TRBD2, 5 bases. Trimming took off 0 bases at V and 1 base at J, with 10 bases between the two ends. The CDR3 extends over 15 amino acids. Per germline, CDR1 SGHAT and CDR2 FQNNGV. Here the CDR3 reads CASSLEVGESYEQYF. The CDR3 coding sequence is TGTGCCAGCAGCTTAGAAGTGGGAGAGTCCTACGAGCAGTACTTC. Using reference TRBV11-2 and TRBJ2-7 for the parts outside the CDR3, the full variable domain is EAGVAQSPRYKIIEKRQSVAFWCNPISGHATLYWYQQILGQGPKLLIQFQNNGVVDDSQLPKDRFSAERLKGVDSTLKIQPAKLEDSAVYLCASSLEVGESYEQYFGPGTRLTVT.

V gene TRBV7-9 combines with J gene TRBJ1-5; possible D gene TRBD1, 6 bases. This CDR3 is built from 13 residues. V dropped 6 bases and J dropped 4 bases, with 10 bases sitting between them. Germline loops: CDR1 SEHNR, CDR2 FQNEAQ (reference sequence). CDR3 nucleotides: TGTGCCAGCAGTCGTACAGGGAATCAGCCCCAGCATTTT. It yields the protein CASSRTGNQPQHF.

This clone is a singleton in its sample. The genes are TRBV29-1 and TRBJ1-5; D is ambiguous. This CDR3 region has 18 residues. Germline V gene data show CDR1 as SQVTM and CDR2 as ANQGSEA. Trimming left V 8 bases short and J 2 bases short, with 28 bases between. The CDR3 coding sequence is TGCAGCATTCTCCGCCCCCTCGGGGAAATGAGAGGCAATCAGCCCCAGCATTTT. This gives the protein CSILRPLGEMRGNQPQHF.

The CDR3 here is CASSQDLGPGIQYF. The CDR3 nucleotides read TGTGCCAGCAGCCAAGATTTGGGCCCAGGCATTCAGTACTTC. V and J are TRBV4-2 and TRBJ2-4; no firm D call. Germline V gene lookup returns CDR1 LGHNA and CDR2 YNFKEQ. The CDR3 covers 14 residues. V shed 0 bases and J shed 9 bases, with 12 bases lying between them.

The rearrangement links TRBV5-4 to TRBJ1-6, with a weak D call TRBD1 (5 bases). Trimming took 0 bases from V and 7 from J, leaving 11 bases between them. Germline CDR1 is SGHNT and CDR2 is YYREEE (reference sequence). The CDR3 has 15 amino acids. This CDR3 reads CASSLAQGVNSPLHF. For the CDR3, the DNA is TGTGCCAGCAGCTTGGCACAAGGGGTAAATTCACCCCTCCACTTT.

This chain joins TRBV27 and TRBJ1-4, with D possibly matching TRBD1 (5 bases). This CDR3 contains 14 residues. Trimming pared 3 bases from V and 4 bases from J, leaving 9 bases between. Germline V gene data show CDR1 as MNHEY and CDR2 as SMNVEV (reference sequence). The CDR3 DNA follows: TGTGCCAGCAGTTTTTGGGGCGGTAATGAAAAACTGTTTTTT. It yields the protein CASSFWGGNEKLFF.

The chain joins TRBV27 to TRBJ2-3; D gene uncertain. Trimming left V 5 bases short and J 2 bases short, with 8 bases between. Germline values: CDR1 MNHEY, CDR2 SMNVEV (reference sequence). CDR3 length: 13 residues. Here the CDR3 DNA reads TGTGCCAGCAGTCGTCAGTACACAGATACGCAGTATTTT. This translates into CASSRQYTDTQYF.

This clone was seen ten or more times. This chain uses TRBV12-3 or TRBV12-4 with TRBJ1-1; D is unresolved. The CDR3 runs to 12 residues. V gave up 6 bases and J gave up 7 bases, with 12 bases separating them. CDR3 sequence: CASSSRFGEAFF. CDR3 in DNA: TGTGCCAGCAGCTCACGGTTCGGTGAAGCTTTCTTT.

V is TRBV7-9 and J is TRBJ2-7; TRBD2 is a possible D gene (6 bases). Trimming removed 5 bases at V and 5 bases at J, with 19 bases between. Germline assignment: CDR1 SEHNR and CDR2 FQNEAQ (reference sequence). The CDR3 has 15 residues. For the CDR3, the DNA is TGTGCCAGCAGCCCAGGTGTGACTAGTGCAGACGAGCAGTACTTC. Residues: CASSPGVTSADEQYF.

This clone was detected only once. The chain links TRBV6-5 to TRBJ1-2; TRBD1 is a possible D gene (5 bases). Germline CDR1 reads MNHEY; CDR2 reads SVGAGI. Trimming removed 6 bases at V and 2 bases at J, with 16 bases between. The CDR3 totals 15 residues. This chain's CDR3 is CASSPWVGLNYGYTF. In DNA form, the CDR3 reads TGTGCCAGCAGCCCCTGGGTGGGACTGAACTATGGCTACACCTTC.

The gene calls are TRBV7-8 and TRBJ2-7; 10 nucleotides agree with TRBD2. CDR1 is SGHVS, CDR2 FQNEAQ, per germline. This CDR3 contains 15 residues. The V and J ends lost 5 bases and 6 bases, in that order; junction bases with no gene match: 10. The CDR3 DNA reads TGTGCCAGCAGCACTCTAGCGGGAGACCCACGCGAGCAGTACTTC. Translated: CASSTLAGDPREQYF.

This sequence joins TRBV11-2 and TRBJ2-2, with 8 nucleotides matching TRBD2. Trimming removed 0 bases from V and 1 base from J; junction bases left unmatched: 4. The CDR3 contains 17 residues. Germline CDR1 SGHAT, CDR2 FQNNGV. CDR3 region: CASSLDSSGGNTGELFF. The CDR3 nucleotides are TGTGCCAGCAGCTTAGATAGCAGCGGGGGGAACACCGGGGAGCTGTTTTTT.